This entry lists 5 T cell receptor beta chains sequenced from one sample in a study of control samples from healthy donors and cancer patients. Only in-frame clones appear in the TCRdb table, and some are missing; sequencing was by immunoSEQ multiplex PCR. The sample consists of some 22,000 clones, roughly 84% of them appearing once. The sequenced material came from PBMCs. The receptors here all came from a man aged 55 to 69 with colorectal cancer.

The chain couples TRBV5-1 to TRBJ2-5; D could derive from TRBD1 or TRBD2 (5 bases each). Germline V gives CDR1 SGHRS, CDR2 YFSETQ. The CDR3 length is 15 residues. V lost 0 bases and J lost 5, with 14 bases in between. CDR3 loop: CASSLESGPGETQYF. CDR3 DNA: TGCGCCAGCAGCTTGGAGTCAGGGCCGGGGGAGACCCAGTACTTC.

The chain couples TRBV29-1 to TRBJ2-3; D ambiguous. In germline, CDR1 is SQVTM, CDR2 ANQGSEA. Trimming removed 5 bases from V and 5 bases from J, with 5 bases in between. The CDR3 contains 10 residues. DNA of the CDR3: TGCAGCGTTCAGGTAGATACGCAGTATTTT. Its protein is CSVQVDTQYF.

The V call is TRBV5-1, the J call TRBJ1-1; D unresolved. Germline V gene sequence: CDR1 SGHRS, CDR2 YFSETQ. V was trimmed by 2 bases and J by 0 bases, leaving 5 bases between them. This CDR3 has 13 residues. CDR3 sequence reads: CASSLPMNTEAFF. CDR3 coding DNA: TGCGCCAGCAGCTTACCGATGAACACTGAAGCTTTCTTT.

The rearrangement joins TRBV18 to TRBJ2-7, with 7 nucleotides matching TRBD2. This CDR3 spans 14 amino acids. Germline loops: CDR1 KGHSH, CDR2 LQKENI. J lost 1 base, V lost 6 bases, and 6 bases had no gene match. This CDR3 is CASSELGGSYEQYV. The CDR3 DNA is TGTGCCAGCTCGGAACTGGGGGGGTCCTACGAGCAGTACGTC.

The CDR3 loop reads CASAILSGTGVQETQYF. The CDR3 DNA follows: TGCGCCAGCGCCATACTATCCGGGACAGGGGTTCAAGAGACCCAGTACTTC. This chain uses TRBV5-1 with TRBJ2-5; 10 bases are a match to TRBD1. Trimming cost V 7 bases and J 2 bases; bases outside gene matches: 14. CDR1 is SGHRS and CDR2 is YFSETQ in the germline V gene. The CDR3 contains 17 residues.